Below are 27 T cell receptor beta chains sequenced from a single sample in a study of spatial heterogeneity in lung cancer. TCRdb reprocessed the 5' RACE reads via MiXCR and lists one record per CDR3 protein. The sample has around 11,000 distinct CDR3 sequences; roughly 3.5% are singletons. Time point given: sample taken at primary tumor resection. Tumor, nontumor lung or frozen PBMC supplied whole RNA that was sequenced unsorted. The sample in question was PBMCs, obtained at surgery. The receptors shown here come from a female donor with early-stage non-small cell lung cancer.

This clonotype appeared a few times. Found in a library prepared for alpha chains, this beta chain is an off-target read, and its abundance has little meaning. The chain is built from TRBV20-1 and TRBJ2-5; D is uncertain. Germline V gene data show CDR1 as DFQATT and CDR2 as SNEGSKA (reference sequence). This CDR3 has 14 amino acids. V was clipped by 2 bases and J by 1 base, with 11 bases between them. CDR3 nucleotides: TGCAGTGCTAGAAACCCGGGTGGCCAAGAGACCCAGTACTTC. Residues: CSARNPGGQETQYF.

To note about this clonotype: A library prepared for alpha chains yielded this beta chain as an off-target read; its size is of little meaning. CDR3 nucleotides: TGTGCCAGCAGCCTCGACAGGGGGTTATCTGGGGCCAACGTCCTGACTTTC. The encoded protein is CASSLDRGLSGANVLTF. The V and J genes are TRBV3-1 and TRBJ2-6, with TRBD1 identical over 9 bases. The CDR3 totals 17 residues. The V segment lost 4 bases and the J segment 1 base; nucleotides outside the gene matches: 5. Germline V CDR1 and CDR2: LGHDT, YNNKEL (reference sequence).

This clonotype was found many times. This beta chain is a stray sequence in a library constructed for alpha chains; its clone size is not meaningful. V usage is TRBV10-2 and J usage is TRBJ1-1; D unresolved. The CDR3 runs to 12 residues. Trimming pared 3 bases from V and 8 bases from J, leaving 10 bases between. Germline V gene sequence: CDR1 WSHSY, CDR2 SAAADI. For the CDR3, the DNA is TGCGCCAGCAGTGACCCGGGTGGAGAAGCTTTCTTT. Protein: CASSDPGGEAFF.

This clonotype has at least ten counts. A library made for alpha chains picked up this beta chain off target, so its size means little. The rearrangement links TRBV27 to TRBJ2-1; D might be TRBD2 (5 bases). V lost 5 bases and J lost 8, with 16 bases in between. Per germline, CDR1 MNHEY and CDR2 SMNVEV (reference sequence). The CDR3 is 14 residues long. Here the CDR3 DNA reads TGTGCCAGCAGTCGGTCGCGGCTAGCCTATGAGCAGTTCTTC. This codes for CASSRSRLAYEQFF.

As regards this clonotype: This beta chain lies outside the target of a library built for alpha chains; its clone size means little. V is TRBV6-2 or TRBV6-3 and J is TRBJ2-3; TRBD2 aligns across 7 bases. The V and J ends lost 2 bases and 5 bases, in that order; junction bases with no gene match: 10. This CDR3 contains 16 residues. The V gene's germline CDR1 is MNHEY and CDR2 SVGEGT. The CDR3 spells CASSYPWAGDKDTQYF. The CDR3 nucleotides read TGTGCCAGCAGTTACCCCTGGGCGGGAGATAAAGATACGCAGTATTTT.

This clonotype was counted ten times or more. Since the library was made to target alpha chains, this beta chain is a stray read and its abundance is not meaningful. This sequence joins TRBV7-8 and TRBJ2-4, with 8 bases matching TRBD2. This CDR3 spans 18 amino acids. CDR1 and CDR2 from the germline V gene are SGHVS and FQNEAQ. J gave up 0 bases and V 5 bases, and 12 bases lay outside the gene matches. The CDR3 protein is CASSLTPGTRKAKNIQYF. CDR3 bases: TGTGCCAGCAGCCTAACCCCGGGGACTAGAAAAGCCAAAAACATTCAGTACTTC.

This clonotype came up many times. In a library made to pick up alpha chains, this beta chain is a stray read with a size that means little. The chain employs TRBV13 and TRBJ2-5; 8 bases are a match to TRBD2. From germline, CDR1 is PRHDT and CDR2 FYEKMQ (reference sequence). CDR3 length: 16 residues. Trimming took 3 bases from V and 2 from J; bases not matched to a gene: 8. For the CDR3, the DNA is TGTGCCAGCAGCTTTGGCGGGGGGTCCTTTCAAGAGACCCAGTACTTC. Amino acid sequence: CASSFGGGSFQETQYF. Full variable domain (missing parts from reference TRBV13 and TRBJ2-5): AAGVIQSPRHLIKEKRETATLKCYPIPRHDTVYWYQQGPGQDPQFLISFYEKMQSDKGSIPDRFSAQQFSDYHSELNMSSLELGDSALYFCASSFGGGSFQETQYFGPGTRLLVL.

For this clonotype: One junction end disagrees with the germline gene, perhaps due to a read error. Because the library targeted alpha chains, this beta chain is an off-target read whose size means little. V and J are TRBV4-2 and TRBJ1-4; 9 nucleotides match TRBD1. The CDR3 spans 15 residues. CDR1 is LGHNA, CDR2 YNFKEQ, per germline. CDR3 DNA: TGTGCCAGCAGCCAGGGACAGGGTCAAAATGGAAAACTGTTTTTT. Protein product: CASSQGQGQNGKLFF.

Ten or more counts support this clonotype. This beta chain slipped into a library made for alpha chains as a stray read, so its size is not meaningful. This chain links TRBV7-2 with TRBJ2-3; D is unclear. The V end lost 2 bases, the J end lost 6 bases, and 6 bases lay between the germline ends. This CDR3 contains 12 residues. Germline CDR1 reads SGHTA; CDR2 reads FQGNSA. In DNA, the CDR3 is TGTGCCAGCAGCTTATCGGTTGATACGCAGTATTTT. Protein: CASSLSVDTQYF. The full variable domain, its missing parts supplied by reference TRBV7-2 and TRBJ2-3, is GAGVSQSPSNKVTEKGKDVELRCDPISGHTALYWYRQSLGQGLEFLIYFQGNSAPDKSGLPSDRFSAERTGGSVSTLTIQRTQQEDSAVYLCASSLSVDTQYFGPGTRLTVL.

The sample holds many counts of this clonotype. Being off target in a library aimed at alpha chains, this beta chain has a size of little meaning. This chain joins TRBV14 and TRBJ2-5; the D gene is possibly TRBD1 (6 bases). CDR3 size: 14 residues. Per the germline V gene, CDR1 is SGHDN and CDR2 is FVKESK. With 4 bases removed from V and 7 bases from J, the gap between germline ends came to 16 bases. CDR3 nucleotides: TGTGCCAGCAGCCCGCGGACAGAAAGGGGGACCCAGTACTTC. Amino acids: CASSPRTERGTQYF.

This clonotype has at least ten counts. This beta chain was picked up by a library intended for alpha chains and is off target, so its count carries little meaning. The gene calls are TRBV5-1 and TRBJ1-2, with D possibly TRBD1 on 6 matching bases. CDR1 is SGHRS, CDR2 YFSETQ, per germline. V lost 4 bases and J 6 bases, leaving 16 bases between the germline ends. The CDR3 length is 14 residues. The CDR3 region is CASSKERTENGYTF. The CDR3 region has the DNA TGCGCCAGCAGCAAAGAAAGGACAGAGAATGGCTACACCTTC.

This clonotype was found many times. Since the library was made to target alpha chains, this beta chain is a stray read and its abundance is not meaningful. The chain couples TRBV19 to TRBJ2-1; 7 bases match TRBD2. Trimming cost V 6 bases and J 4 bases; bases outside gene matches: 9. The CDR3 runs 15 residues. Germline CDR1 LNHDA, CDR2 SQIVND (reference sequence). CDR3 loop: CASRDGRGSYNEQFF. DNA of the CDR3: TGTGCCAGTAGGGACGGGCGGGGGAGTTACAATGAGCAGTTCTTC.

This clonotype was detected many times. This beta chain is an unintended read in a library built for alpha chains; its size means little. The V gene is TRBV28, the J gene TRBJ2-7, with a tentative D call TRBD2 (5 bases). This CDR3 spans 13 amino acids. V gave up 7 bases and J gave up 0 bases, with 10 bases separating them. The germline V gene encodes CDR1 MDHEN and CDR2 SYDVKM. CDR3 protein: CASTSGDSYEQYF. The CDR3 DNA is TGTGCCAGCACGTCCGGGGACTCCTACGAGCAGTACTTC.

By its share, this clonotype is medium-sized (0.01 to 0.1%). This beta chain lies outside the target of a library built for alpha chains; its clone size means little. V is TRBV5-1 and J is TRBJ2-2, with 9 bases aligning to TRBD2. Germline V gene data show CDR1 as SGHRS and CDR2 as YFSETQ. This CDR3 has 19 residues. J was trimmed by 2 bases and V by 4 bases; bases with no gene match: 15. CDR3 residues: CASSLRPGLADPNTGELFF. Here the CDR3 DNA reads TGCGCCAGCAGCCTGCGGCCGGGACTAGCCGACCCCAACACCGGGGAGCTGTTTTTT.

This clonotype was seen repeatedly, ten times or more. This beta chain slipped into a library made for alpha chains as a stray read, so its size is not meaningful. This chain uses TRBV7-2 with TRBJ2-3; D call uncertain. V lost 4 bases and J 10 bases, leaving 9 bases between the germline ends. The CDR3 is 11 residues long. The germline CDR1 and CDR2 sequences are SGHTA and FQGNSA. The CDR3 sequence is CASSSDGPQYF. CDR3 bases: TGTGCCAGCAGCTCGGACGGACCGCAGTATTTT.

This clonotype was observed many times. Because this beta chain is a stray read in a library intended to capture alpha chains, its abundance should not be given much weight. The rearrangement links TRBV28 to TRBJ2-7; D uncertain. Deletions cut 5 bases from V and 1 base from J, with 18 bases between. CDR1 is MDHEN, CDR2 SYDVKM, per germline. The CDR3 covers 16 residues. CDR3 in DNA: TGTGCCAGCAGTATCCTAGGCCAGAAATCGTCCTACGAGCAGTACTTC. As protein: CASSILGQKSSYEQYF.

This clonotype is medium-sized. This beta chain is a stray read from a library made for alpha chains; its abundance is not meaningful. The V gene is TRBV27, the J gene TRBJ2-7, with 10 positions matching TRBD1. The CDR3 extends over 16 amino acids. V dropped 1 base and J dropped 6; count of bases not matched to a gene: 9. The germline V gene encodes CDR1 MNHEY and CDR2 SMNVEV (reference sequence). CDR3 sequence: CASSLYLGTGESEQYF. CDR3 DNA: TGTGCCAGCAGTTTATACCTGGGGACAGGGGAATCCGAGCAGTACTTC.

This clonotype was counted many times. This beta chain is an unintended read in a library built for alpha chains; its size means little. This sequence joins TRBV28 and TRBJ1-1; 8 bases match TRBD1. The CDR3 covers 15 residues. Per germline, CDR1 MDHEN and CDR2 SYDVKM. The J segment lost 0 bases and the V segment lost 3 bases, leaving 3 bases of the junction unmatched. The CDR3 sequence: CASSLGDRLNTEAFF. Written as DNA, the CDR3 is TGTGCCAGCAGTTTGGGGGACAGGTTGAACACTGAAGCTTTCTTT.

In regard to this clonotype: Little can be read into the size of this beta chain, an off-target read in a library designed for alpha chains. The chain employs TRBV12-3 or TRBV12-4 and TRBJ1-2; D call uncertain. The V and J ends lost 5 bases and 5 bases respectively, with 15 bases between them. The CDR3 is 14 amino acids. Written as DNA, the CDR3 is TGTGCCAGCAGTCCCGGACCAGCCGTATATGGCTACACCTTC. Protein product: CASSPGPAVYGYTF.

In this sample, this clonotype turned up many times. This beta chain is an off-target read within a library intended for alpha chains, so its frequency means little. CDR3 in amino acids: CSAVEGSSDFYNEQFF. CDR3 nucleotides: TGCAGTGCAGTGGAAGGGAGTAGCGATTTCTACAATGAGCAGTTCTTC. The chain couples TRBV20-1 to TRBJ2-1; perhaps TRBD2 as D (5 bases). Trimming stripped 6 bases from V and 3 bases from J, with 21 bases between. This CDR3 comprises 16 residues. Looked up from germline, CDR1 is DFQATT and CDR2 is SNEGSKA (reference sequence).

Of note for this clonotype: The library was built for alpha chains, so this beta chain is an off-target read and its size means little. This chain joins TRBV12-3 or TRBV12-4 and TRBJ1-5; no firm D call. The CDR3 loop spans 13 amino acids. V was cut by 5 bases and J by 8 bases, with 13 bases left in between. CDR3 region: CASSTRVREPQHF. In DNA form, the CDR3 reads TGTGCCAGCAGTACAAGGGTTCGCGAGCCCCAGCATTTT.

This clonotype was counted many times. Since it is a stray read in a library aimed at alpha chains, this beta chain has a size that is not meaningful. This chain uses TRBV5-6 with TRBJ1-2; a possible D gene is TRBD1 (6 bases). The ends were cut back, 5 bases at V and 5 bases at J, with 16 bases in the middle. This CDR3 comprises 14 residues. Germline loops: CDR1 SGHDT, CDR2 YYEEEE. CDR3 region: CASSSGSGAYGYTF. DNA for the CDR3: TGTGCCAGCAGTTCCGGGTCAGGGGCATATGGCTACACCTTC.

In this sample, this clonotype turned up a few times. This beta chain turned up in a library designed for alpha chains; as an off-target read, its abundance says little. The gene calls are TRBV5-4 and TRBJ2-1; unclear D gene. CDR3 length equals 12 residues. Germline CDR1 and CDR2: SGHNT and YYREEE (reference sequence). V was pared by 0 bases and J by 12 bases, with 10 bases between. CDR3 DNA: TGTGCCAGCAGCTTGGGCGGCTACGGGCAGTTCTTC. The encoded protein is CASSLGGYGQFF.

There are many counts of this clonotype. Because this beta chain is a stray read in a library intended to capture alpha chains, its abundance should not be given much weight. This chain uses TRBV4-3 with TRBJ2-5; D gene uncertain. The CDR3 has 13 residues. V lost 0 bases and J 4 bases, leaving 6 bases between the germline ends. Germline V gene lookup returns CDR1 LGHNA and CDR2 YSLEER. The CDR3 DNA reads TGCGCCAGCAGCCAAGATCTTCGAGAGACCCAGTACTTC. It is translated as CASSQDLRETQYF.

This clonotype was seen a few times. This beta chain is a stray sequence in a library constructed for alpha chains; its clone size is not meaningful. The CDR3, as DNA: TGCAGTGCGAAGATGGGGGGGCCCACAGATACGCAGTATTTT. Translating gives CSAKMGGPTDTQYF. The chain links TRBV20-1 to TRBJ2-3, with D maybe TRBD2 (7 bases). The CDR3 spans 14 residues. Deletions cut 6 bases from V and 2 bases from J, with 15 bases between. Germline CDR1 reads DFQATT; CDR2 reads SNEGSKA (reference sequence).

This clonotype came up many times. Being off target in a library aimed at alpha chains, this beta chain has a size of little meaning. The J gene is TRBJ2-5, the V gene TRBV12-5; TRBD2 agrees at 9 bases. The junction had 5 bases not matched to a gene; V was cut back by 2 bases and J by 1 base. The CDR3 covers 16 residues. The germline V gene has CDR1 LGHNT and CDR2 FRNRAP. This CDR3 is CASGLTTSGLQETQYF. DNA for the CDR3: TGTGCTAGTGGTTTGACGACTAGCGGACTCCAAGAGACCCAGTACTTC.

This clonotype was seen ten or more times. This beta chain lies outside the target of a library built for alpha chains; its clone size means little. V and J are TRBV20-1 and TRBJ2-7; 12 nucleotides line up with TRBD1. CDR1 and CDR2 from the germline V gene are DFQATT and SNEGSKA (reference sequence). This CDR3 is 15 amino acids long. V lost 0 bases, J lost 7 bases, and 7 bases stayed unmatched. The CDR3, as DNA: TGCAGTGCTAGAGATACGGGACAGGGGGCGTGGGAGCAGTACTTC. This encodes CSARDTGQGAWEQYF.